This T cell receptor beta chain was retrieved from a study of OX40 agonist ivuxolimab in advanced cancers. Germline-derived CDR1 and CDR2 are SNHLY and FYNNEI. The CDR3 sequence is 14 residues long. Trimming stripped 1 base from V and 6 bases from J, with 10 bases between. A note on this clone: The antigen remains undetermined.

Findings of the study overall: The authors did not determine the antigen specificity of the expanded peripheral T cells.

The protocol was immunoSEQ multiplex PCR, while the TCRdb copy is restricted to in-frame clones and leaves out a portion. The sample holds roughly 48,000 clones, around 90% seen once. The chain couples TRBV2 to TRBJ2-1; no definite D call. The receptor's source is an adult with an advanced solid tumor such as melanoma, head and neck, liver or kidney cancer. The source material was CD4+ or CD8+ T cells sorted from blood, sampled in a trial of the OX40 agonist ivuxolimab. Here the CDR3 DNA reads TGTGCCAGCAGTGAAGAGACCTCCGGCAATGAGCAGTTCTTC. This codes for CASSEETSGNEQFF.